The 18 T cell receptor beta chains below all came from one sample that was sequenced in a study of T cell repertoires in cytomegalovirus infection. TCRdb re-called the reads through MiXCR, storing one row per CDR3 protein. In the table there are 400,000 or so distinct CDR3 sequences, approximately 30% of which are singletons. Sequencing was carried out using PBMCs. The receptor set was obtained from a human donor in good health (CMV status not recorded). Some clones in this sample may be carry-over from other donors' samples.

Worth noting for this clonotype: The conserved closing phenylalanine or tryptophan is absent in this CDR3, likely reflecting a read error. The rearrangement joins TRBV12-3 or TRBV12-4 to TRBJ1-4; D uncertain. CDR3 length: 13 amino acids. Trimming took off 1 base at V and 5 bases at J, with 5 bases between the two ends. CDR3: CASSLGINEKLFL. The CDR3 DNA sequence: TGTGCCAGCAGTTTAGGCATCAATGAAAAACTGTTTTTG.

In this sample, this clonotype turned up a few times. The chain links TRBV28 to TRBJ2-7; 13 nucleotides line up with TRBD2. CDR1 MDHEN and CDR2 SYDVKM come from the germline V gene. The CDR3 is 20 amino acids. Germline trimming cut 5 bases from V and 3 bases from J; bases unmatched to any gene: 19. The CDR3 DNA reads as TGTGCCAGCAGTAGTATAGCCCCCGGGACTAGCGGGGTAAAGAACTACGAGCAGTACTTC. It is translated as CASSSIAPGTSGVKNYEQYF. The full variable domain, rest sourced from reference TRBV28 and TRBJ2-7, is DVKVTQSSRYLVKRTGEKVFLECVQDMDHENMFWYRQDPGLGLRLIYFSYDVKMKEKGDIPEGYSVSREKKERFSLILESASTNQTSMYLCASSSIAPGTSGVKNYEQYFGPGTRLTVT.

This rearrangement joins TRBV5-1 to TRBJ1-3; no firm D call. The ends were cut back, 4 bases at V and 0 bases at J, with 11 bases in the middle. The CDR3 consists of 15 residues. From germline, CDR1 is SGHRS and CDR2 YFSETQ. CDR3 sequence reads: CASSGKTGSGNTIYF. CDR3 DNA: TGCGCCAGCAGCGGCAAAACGGGCTCTGGAAACACCATATATTTT. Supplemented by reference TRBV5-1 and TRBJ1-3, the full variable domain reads KAGVTQTPRYLIKTRGQQVTLSCSPISGHRSVSWYQQTPGQGLQFLFEYFSETQRNKGNFPGRFSGRQFSNSRSEMNVSTLELGDSALYLCASSGKTGSGNTIYFGEGSWLTVV.

Here the CDR3 reads CSASYEENNQPQHF. CDR3 nucleotides: TGCAGTGCTAGTTACGAGGAAAACAATCAGCCCCAGCATTTT. This chain links TRBV20-1 with TRBJ1-5; D uncertain. Germline values: CDR1 DFQATT, CDR2 SNEGSKA (reference sequence). V lost 3 bases to trimming and J lost 3 bases, with 12 bases between them. The CDR3 covers 14 residues.

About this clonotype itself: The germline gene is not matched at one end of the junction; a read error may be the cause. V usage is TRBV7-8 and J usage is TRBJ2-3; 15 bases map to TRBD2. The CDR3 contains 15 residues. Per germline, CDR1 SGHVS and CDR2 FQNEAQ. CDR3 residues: CASSLWTGLAGGPLF. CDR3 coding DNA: TGTGCCAGCAGCTTATGGACGGGACTAGCGGGGGGTCCTTTATTT.

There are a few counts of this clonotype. The CDR3 here is CASGVGGYGYTF. The DNA for the CDR3 is TGTGCCAGCGGGGTGGGGGGCTATGGCTACACCTTC. This chain connects TRBV28 to TRBJ1-2, with TRBD1 as a possible D gene (5 bases). Germline loops: CDR1 MDHEN, CDR2 SYDVKM. V shed 8 bases and J shed 4 bases, with 11 bases lying between them. The CDR3 has 12 residues.

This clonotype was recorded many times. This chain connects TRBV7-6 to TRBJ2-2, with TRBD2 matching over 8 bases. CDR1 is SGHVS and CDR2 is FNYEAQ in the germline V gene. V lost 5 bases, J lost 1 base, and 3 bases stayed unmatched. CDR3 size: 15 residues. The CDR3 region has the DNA TGTGCCAGCAGCCTCGGGGGGGTGAACACCGGGGAGCTGTTTTTT. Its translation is CASSLGGVNTGELFF.

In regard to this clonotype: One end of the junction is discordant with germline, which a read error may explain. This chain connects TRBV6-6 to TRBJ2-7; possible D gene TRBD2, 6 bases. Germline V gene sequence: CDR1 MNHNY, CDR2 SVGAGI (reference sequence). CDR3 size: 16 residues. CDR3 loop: CARSYSGVLAIYEQYF. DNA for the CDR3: TGTGCCCGCAGTTACTCGGGTGTTCTAGCGATCTACGAGCAGTACTTC.

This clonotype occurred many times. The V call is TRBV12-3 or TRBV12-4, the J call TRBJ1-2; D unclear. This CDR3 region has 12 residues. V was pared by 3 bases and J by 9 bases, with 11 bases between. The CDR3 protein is CASSFGGLSYTF. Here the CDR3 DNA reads TGTGCCAGCAGTTTTGGAGGTCTGAGCTACACCTTC.

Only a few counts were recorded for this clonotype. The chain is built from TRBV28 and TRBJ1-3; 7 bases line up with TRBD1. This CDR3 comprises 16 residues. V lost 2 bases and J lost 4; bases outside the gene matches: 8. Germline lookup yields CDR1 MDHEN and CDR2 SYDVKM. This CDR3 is CASSLSRQGQGNTIYF. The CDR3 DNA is TGTGCCAGCAGTTTAAGTCGACAGGGACAGGGAAACACCATATATTTT.

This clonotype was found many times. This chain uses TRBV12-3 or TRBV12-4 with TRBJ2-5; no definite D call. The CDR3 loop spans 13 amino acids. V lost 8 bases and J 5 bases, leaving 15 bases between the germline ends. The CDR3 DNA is TGTGCCAGCCAAAAGGGTAGAGTGGAGACCCAGTACTTC. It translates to CASQKGRVETQYF.

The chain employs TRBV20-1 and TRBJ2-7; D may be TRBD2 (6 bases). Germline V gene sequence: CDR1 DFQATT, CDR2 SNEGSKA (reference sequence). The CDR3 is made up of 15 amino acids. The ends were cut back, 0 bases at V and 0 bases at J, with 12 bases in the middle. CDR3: CSARDPAGYSYEQYF. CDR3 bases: TGCAGTGCTAGAGATCCAGCGGGTTACTCCTACGAGCAGTACTTC.

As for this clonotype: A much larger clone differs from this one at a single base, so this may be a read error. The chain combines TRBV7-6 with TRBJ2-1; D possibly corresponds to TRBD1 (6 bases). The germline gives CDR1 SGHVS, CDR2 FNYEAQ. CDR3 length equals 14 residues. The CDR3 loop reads CASRLEQGWDEQFF. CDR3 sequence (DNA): TGTGCCAGCCGCTTAGAGCAGGGGTGGGATGAGCAGTTCTTC.

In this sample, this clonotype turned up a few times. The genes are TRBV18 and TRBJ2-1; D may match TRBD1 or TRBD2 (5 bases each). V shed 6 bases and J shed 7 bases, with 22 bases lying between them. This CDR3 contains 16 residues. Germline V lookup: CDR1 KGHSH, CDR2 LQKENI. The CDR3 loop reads CASSPSGTDSKNEQFF. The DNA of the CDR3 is TGTGCCAGCTCTCCATCCGGGACGGATTCTAAGAATGAGCAGTTCTTC.

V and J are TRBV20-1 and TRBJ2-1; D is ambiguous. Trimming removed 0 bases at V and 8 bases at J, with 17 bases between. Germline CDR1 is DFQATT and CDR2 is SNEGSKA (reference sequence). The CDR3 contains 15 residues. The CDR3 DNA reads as TGCAGTGCTAGAGAGCGCGGCGGCTTTCTGGATGAGCAGTTCTTC. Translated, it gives CSARERGGFLDEQFF.

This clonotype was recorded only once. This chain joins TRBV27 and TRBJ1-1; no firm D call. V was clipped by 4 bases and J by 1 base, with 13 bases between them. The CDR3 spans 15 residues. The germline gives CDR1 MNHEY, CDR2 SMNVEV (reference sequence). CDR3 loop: CASSSLRKTNTEAFF. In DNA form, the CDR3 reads TGTGCCAGCAGTTCCCTTAGAAAGACGAACACTGAAGCTTTCTTT.

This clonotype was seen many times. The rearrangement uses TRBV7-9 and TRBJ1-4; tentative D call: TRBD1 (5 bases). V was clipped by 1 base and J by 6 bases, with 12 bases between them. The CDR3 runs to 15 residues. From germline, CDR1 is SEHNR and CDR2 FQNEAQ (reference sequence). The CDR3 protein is CASSLGGAGDEKLFF. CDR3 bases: TGTGCCAGCAGCTTAGGAGGGGCCGGAGATGAAAAACTGTTTTTT. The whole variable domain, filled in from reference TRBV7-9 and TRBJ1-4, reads DTGVSQNPRHKITKRGQNVTFRCDPISEHNRLYWYRQTLGQGPEFLTYFQNEAQLEKSRLLSDRFSAERPKGSFSTLEIQRTEQGDSAMYLCASSLGGAGDEKLFFGSGTQLSVL.

In nucleotides, the CDR3 is TGCGCCAGCAGCCAAGAGGGGACAAGCATGAACACTGAAGCTTTCTTT. Translated, it gives CASSQEGTSMNTEAFF. V is TRBV4-1 and J is TRBJ1-1; D might be TRBD1 (6 bases). The V end was cut by 0 bases, the J end by 0 bases, with 11 bases between. The CDR3 loop spans 16 amino acids. CDR1 and CDR2 (germline): MGHRA, YSYEKL.